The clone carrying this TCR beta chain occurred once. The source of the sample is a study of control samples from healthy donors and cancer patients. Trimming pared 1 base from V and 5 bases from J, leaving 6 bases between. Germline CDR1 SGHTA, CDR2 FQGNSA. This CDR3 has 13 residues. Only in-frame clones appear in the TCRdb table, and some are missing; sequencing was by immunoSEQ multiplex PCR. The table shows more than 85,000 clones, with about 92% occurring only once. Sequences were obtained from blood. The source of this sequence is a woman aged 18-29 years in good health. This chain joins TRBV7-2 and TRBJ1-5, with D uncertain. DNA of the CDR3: TGTGCCAGCAGCTTAGGTACATATCAGCCCCAGCATTTT. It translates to CASSLGTYQPQHF. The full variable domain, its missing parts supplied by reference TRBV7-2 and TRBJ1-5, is GAGVSQSPSNKVTEKGKDVELRCDPISGHTALYWYRQSLGQGLEFLIYFQGNSAPDKSGLPSDRFSAERTGGSVSTLTIQRTQQEDSAVYLCASSLGTYQPQHFGDGTRLSIL.